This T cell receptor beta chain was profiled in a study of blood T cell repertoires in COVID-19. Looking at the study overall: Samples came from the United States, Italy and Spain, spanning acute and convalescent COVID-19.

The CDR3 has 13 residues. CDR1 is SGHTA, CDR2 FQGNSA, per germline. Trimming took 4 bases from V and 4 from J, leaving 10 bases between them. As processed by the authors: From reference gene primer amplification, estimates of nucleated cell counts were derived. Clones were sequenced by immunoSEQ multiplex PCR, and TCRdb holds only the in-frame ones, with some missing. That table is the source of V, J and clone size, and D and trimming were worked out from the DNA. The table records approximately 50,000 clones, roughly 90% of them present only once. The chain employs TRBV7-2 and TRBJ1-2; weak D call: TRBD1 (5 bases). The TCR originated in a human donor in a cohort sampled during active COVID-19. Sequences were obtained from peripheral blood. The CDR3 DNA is TGTGCCAGCAGCTGGGACTCCTCCTATGGCTACACCTTC. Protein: CASSWDSSYGYTF.